Listed below are T cell receptor beta chains from one sample, sequenced in a study of blood T cell repertoires in COVID-19. Measured with immunoSEQ multiplex PCR; TCRdb has only the in-frame clones, and not every one. The sample includes 200,000 or so clones, around 84% seen only once; the top ten take approximately 2.4%. The specimen sequenced was peripheral blood. The receptors here all came from a man aged 40-55 years who had recovered from COVID-19. The CDR3 runs from the conserved cysteine through the conserved F or W. D genes are given only for firm matches. Some rows have no size entry. The others give once, few or many, or a class for an expanded clone.

v_gene	d_gene	j_gene	abundance	CDR3aa	CDR3nt
TRBV5-8	-	TRBJ2-7	-	CASSLGGGGYEQYF	TGTGCCAGCAGCTTGGGGGGAGGAGGCTACGAGCAGTACTTC
TRBV5-4	-	TRBJ1-1	-	CASSLPGNLNTEAFF	TGTGCCAGCAGCTTGCCAGGCAACTTGAACACTGAAGCTTTCTTT
TRBV2	TRBD2	TRBJ2-7	-	CAGREGLAGGYEQYF	TGTGCCGGCCGTGAGGGACTAGCGGGCGGCTACGAGCAGTACTTC
TRBV27	TRBD2	TRBJ2-2	-	CASSYFGSSGGTTGELFF	TGTGCCAGCAGCTATTTCGGGTCTAGCGGGGGAACCACCGGGGAGCTGTTTTTT
TRBV18	TRBD1	TRBJ1-3	-	CASSPDRGGNTIYF	TGTGCCAGCTCACCCGACAGGGGAGGAAACACCATATATTTT
TRBV18	TRBD1	TRBJ1-5	-	CASSPPGQGGQPQHF	TGTGCCAGCTCACCTCCCGGACAGGGCGGTCAGCCCCAGCATTTT
TRBV9	TRBD1	TRBJ1-2	-	CASSVGQGLNGYTF	TGTGCCAGCAGCGTCGGACAGGGACTAAATGGCTACACCTTC
TRBV11-3	TRBD1	TRBJ2-7	-	CASSQQGPSYEQYF	TGTGCCAGCAGCCAACAGGGGCCGTCCTACGAGCAGTACTTC
TRBV2	-	TRBJ1-4	few	CASRRQRINEKLFF	TGTGCCAGCAGGAGACAGCGTATTAATGAAAAACTGTTTTTT
TRBV9	-	TRBJ2-2	-	CASSARGLTTGELFF	TGTGCCAGCAGCGCCCGAGGACTTACCACCGGGGAGCTGTTTTTT
TRBV7-8	-	TRBJ2-7	few	CASSLGAPQDEQYF	TGTGCCAGCAGTCTAGGGGCTCCCCAGGACGAGCAGTACTTC
TRBV27	-	TRBJ1-6	once	CASSLYQDSPLHF	TGTGCCAGCAGTTTGTATCAGGATTCACCCCTCCACTTT
TRBV5-4	TRBD1	TRBJ1-3	-	CASSLARGGPGNTIYF	TGTGCCAGCAGCTTGGCCAGAGGGGGCCCTGGAAACACCATATATTTT
TRBV2	TRBD1	TRBJ1-1	-	CASSGRDRGTEAFF	TGTGCCAGCAGTGGCCGGGACAGGGGCACTGAAGCTTTCTTT
TRBV7-2	TRBD2	TRBJ2-7	-	CASSRLAGQYEQYF	TGTGCCAGCTCCAGACTAGCGGGCCAATACGAGCAGTACTTC
TRBV7-2	TRBD2	TRBJ2-2	-	CASSVPGLAGGSDTGELFF	TGTGCCAGCAGTGTTCCCGGACTAGCGGGGGGAAGTGACACCGGGGAGCTGTTTTTT
TRBV4-3	TRBD2	TRBJ2-3	-	CASSKLMSSGASTDTQYF	TGCGCCAGCAGCAAACTAATGTCGAGCGGGGCTAGCACAGATACGCAGTATTTT
TRBV6-5	TRBD2	TRBJ2-2	-	CASSYGRRGGTGELFF	TGTGCCAGCAGTTACGGGCGGCGGGGGGGCACCGGGGAGCTGTTTTTT
TRBV5-4	TRBD2	TRBJ2-7	-	CASSARLAGESEQYF	TGTGCCAGCAGCGCACGACTAGCGGGAGAAAGCGAGCAGTACTTC
TRBV5-1	TRBD2	TRBJ2-1	-	CASSLRTSGYNEQFF	TGCGCCAGCAGCTTGAGGACTAGCGGCTACAATGAGCAGTTCTTC
TRBV6-5	TRBD1	TRBJ2-1	few	CASRWTGYNEQFF	TGTGCCAGCAGGTGGACAGGCTACAATGAGCAGTTCTTC
TRBV12-3/TRBV12-4	-	TRBJ1-1	-	CASSLWGGEAFF	TGTGCCAGCAGTTTATGGGGGGGAGAAGCTTTCTTT
TRBV12-3/TRBV12-4	-	TRBJ1-3	-	CASSLQDTIYF	TGTGCCAGCAGCCTACAGGACACCATATATTTT
TRBV2	-	TRBJ2-7	-	CAIRDSYEQYF	TGTGCCATACGGGACTCCTACGAGCAGTACTTC
TRBV7-2	TRBD1	TRBJ2-7	-	CASSEPDRGRIRGPYEQYF	TGTGCCAGCAGCGAACCTGACAGGGGGCGCATTAGGGGCCCCTACGAGCAGTACTTC
TRBV5-4	TRBD2	TRBJ2-1	-	CASSLLAGENNEQFF	TGTGCCAGCAGCTTACTAGCGGGGGAAAACAATGAGCAGTTCTTC
TRBV6-6	-	TRBJ1-6	-	CASSKETGFNSPLHF	TGTGCCAGCAGCAAAGAAACCGGGTTCAATTCACCCCTCCACTTT
TRBV5-5	TRBD1	TRBJ2-2	-	CASSTTGTGNTGELFF	TGTGCCAGCAGCACGACCGGGACAGGGAACACCGGGGAGCTGTTTTTT
TRBV6-5	TRBD1	TRBJ1-2	-	CASNRQGSNYGYTF	TGTGCCAGCAACAGACAGGGGTCTAACTATGGCTACACCTTC
TRBV30	TRBD1	TRBJ1-2	-	CAWSAMGTGFFGYTF	TGTGCCTGGAGCGCGATGGGGACAGGGTTCTTTGGCTACACCTTC
TRBV9	TRBD2	TRBJ2-7	-	CASSRGLAEPYEQYF	TGTGCCAGCAGCCGAGGACTAGCGGAGCCCTACGAGCAGTACTTC
TRBV12-5	-	TRBJ2-5	-	CASGTPGRETQYF	TGTGCTAGTGGGACCCCAGGGAGGGAGACCCAGTACTTC
TRBV10-3	TRBD2	TRBJ2-7	once	CAIRVVAGEVYEQYF	TGTGCCATCCGGGTTGTCGCGGGAGAAGTATACGAGCAGTACTTC
TRBV7-6	-	TRBJ1-1	-	CASSLGQAMNTEAFF	TGTGCCAGCAGCTTAGGACAGGCGATGAACACTGAAGCTTTCTTT
TRBV6-5	-	TRBJ2-7	-	CASRRDSHPEQYF	TGTGCCAGCAGGCGGGACAGCCACCCCGAGCAGTACTTC
TRBV25-1	TRBD2	TRBJ2-3	once	CASRTSGGPDTQYF	TGTGCCAGCAGGACCAGCGGGGGACCAGATACGCAGTATTTT
TRBV7-6	TRBD1	TRBJ2-2	-	CASSLETGANTGELFF	TGTGCCAGCAGTCTTGAGACAGGGGCGAACACCGGGGAGCTGTTTTTT
TRBV19	TRBD1	TRBJ1-1	-	CASRVLGQGRTFF	TGTGCCAGTAGGGTCCTCGGACAGGGGAGAACTTTCTTT
TRBV9	TRBD2	TRBJ2-1	-	CASSVHPSGGLEQFF	TGTGCCAGCAGCGTACACCCTAGCGGAGGCCTTGAGCAGTTCTTC
TRBV7-2	TRBD1	TRBJ2-5	-	CASSLDRGKETQYF	TGTGCCAGCAGCTTAGACAGGGGCAAAGAGACCCAGTACTTC
TRBV7-9	-	TRBJ1-5	-	CASSLFGGGGASQPQHF	TGTGCCAGCAGCTTATTCGGTGGTGGTGGGGCGTCTCAGCCCCAGCATTTT
TRBV12-5	-	TRBJ2-2	-	CASGSGFSKSGELFF	TGTGCTAGTGGCTCAGGGTTTAGTAAATCCGGGGAGCTGTTTTTT
TRBV29-1	TRBD1	TRBJ1-1	-	CSVAKRDSGNTEAFF	TGCAGCGTTGCAAAACGGGACAGCGGGAACACTGAAGCTTTCTTT
TRBV12-5	-	TRBJ2-3	-	CASGLARQSSTDTQYF	TGTGCTAGTGGTTTGGCCCGACAGAGTAGCACAGATACGCAGTATTTT
TRBV6-5	TRBD1	TRBJ1-1	few	CASSYSRGQAEAFF	TGTGCCAGCAGTTACTCAAGGGGGCAGGCTGAAGCTTTCTTT
TRBV14	-	TRBJ2-7	-	CASSQRGHGSYEQYF	TGTGCCAGCAGCCAGCGGGGGCACGGATCCTACGAGCAGTACTTC
TRBV18	TRBD1	TRBJ1-2	-	CASSLDRGSTIGYTF	TGTGCCAGCTCACTGGACAGGGGATCTACGATCGGCTACACCTTC
TRBV11-3	-	TRBJ1-1	few	CASSLARAPGSEAFF	TGTGCCAGCAGCTTAGCGCGGGCCCCTGGGTCTGAAGCTTTCTTT
TRBV5-1	-	TRBJ2-5	once	CASGTGGVQETQYF	TGCGCCAGCGGCACGGGGGGCGTACAAGAGACCCAGTACTTC
TRBV19	TRBD1	TRBJ1-2	-	CASRPGGAWGYTF	TGTGCCAGTAGACCAGGGGGCGCTTGGGGCTACACCTTC
TRBV5-8	-	TRBJ2-1	-	CASIKAWSSYNEQFF	TGTGCCAGCATCAAAGCCTGGTCCTCCTACAATGAGCAGTTCTTC
TRBV27	TRBD1	TRBJ1-2	-	CANEDRANIANYGYTF	TGTGCCAACGAGGACAGGGCGAATATCGCTAACTATGGCTACACCTTC
TRBV3-1/TRBV3-2	-	TRBJ2-2	-	CASSQRGGGELFF	TGTGCCAGCAGCCAACGAGGAGGCGGGGAGCTGTTTTTT